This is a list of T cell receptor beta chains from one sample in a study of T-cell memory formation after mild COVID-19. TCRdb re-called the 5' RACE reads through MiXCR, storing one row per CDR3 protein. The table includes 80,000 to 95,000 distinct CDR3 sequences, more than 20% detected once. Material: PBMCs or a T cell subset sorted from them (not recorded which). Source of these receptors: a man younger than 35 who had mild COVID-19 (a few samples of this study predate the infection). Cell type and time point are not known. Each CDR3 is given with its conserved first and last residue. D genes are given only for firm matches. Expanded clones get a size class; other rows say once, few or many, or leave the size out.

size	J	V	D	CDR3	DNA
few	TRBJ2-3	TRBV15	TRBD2	CATSRGGRDTDTQYF	TGTGCCACCAGCAGAGGGGGGAGGGACACAGATACGCAGTATTTT
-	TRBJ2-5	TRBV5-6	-	CASSLAGAQETQYF	TGTGCCAGCAGCTTGGCCGGGGCTCAAGAGACCCAGTACTTC
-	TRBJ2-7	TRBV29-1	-	CSVVPQSSYEQYF	TGCAGCGTTGTCCCCCAGTCCTCCTACGAGCAGTACTTC
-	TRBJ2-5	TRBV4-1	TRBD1	CASSPRGTGEGETQYF	TGCGCCAGCAGCCCGCGTGGGACAGGAGAGGGAGAGACCCAGTACTTC
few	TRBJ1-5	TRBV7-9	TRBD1	CASSLTGVQPQHF	TGTGCCAGCAGCCTCACAGGGGTTCAGCCCCAGCATTTT
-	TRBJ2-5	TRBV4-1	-	CASSPTVGGQETQYF	TGCGCCAGCAGCCCGACCGTCGGGGGTCAAGAGACCCAGTACTTC
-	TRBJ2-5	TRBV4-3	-	CASSQETFTQETQYF	TGCGCCAGCAGCCAAGAGACGTTTACCCAAGAGACCCAGTACTTC
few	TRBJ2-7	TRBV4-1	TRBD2	CASSREGGTYEQYF	TGCGCCAGCAGCAGAGAGGGAGGGACCTACGAGCAGTACTTC
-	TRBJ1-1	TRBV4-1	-	CASSQELGTGSAEAFF	TGCGCCAGCAGCCAAGAACTAGGCACAGGTAGCGCTGAAGCTTTCTTT
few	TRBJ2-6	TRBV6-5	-	CASSVFSGANVLTF	TGTGCCAGCAGTGTCTTCTCTGGGGCCAACGTCCTGACTTTC
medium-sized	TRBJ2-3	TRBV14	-	CASSQDVQGDTQYF	TGTGCCAGCAGCCAAGACGTACAGGGAGATACGCAGTATTTT
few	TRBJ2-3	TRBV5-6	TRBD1	CASSFYRGQRDTQYF	TGTGCCAGCAGCTTCTACAGGGGGCAGAGAGATACGCAGTATTTT
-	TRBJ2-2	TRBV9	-	CASTSSNTGELFF	TGTGCCAGCACCAGTTCGAACACCGGGGAGCTGTTTTTT
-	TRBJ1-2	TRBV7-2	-	CASSPGFGYTF	TGTGCCAGCAGCCCGGGTTTCGGCTACACCTTC
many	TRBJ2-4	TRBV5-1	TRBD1	CASSLPREGGEIADIQYF	TGCGCCAGCAGCCTCCCACGGGAAGGGGGCGAGATAGCTGACATTCAGTACTTC
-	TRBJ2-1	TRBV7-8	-	CASSPRVPLGPYNEQFF	TGTGCCAGCAGCCCTAGGGTACCTCTTGGACCCTACAATGAGCAGTTCTTC
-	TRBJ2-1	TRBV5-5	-	CASRDSNEQFF	TGTGCCAGCAGAGACAGCAATGAGCAGTTCTTC
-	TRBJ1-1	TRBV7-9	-	CASSLPTVGTEAFF	TGTGCCAGCAGTTTACCGACGGTGGGCACTGAAGCTTTCTTT
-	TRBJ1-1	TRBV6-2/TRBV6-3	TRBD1	CASRGQGAAFF	TGTGCCAGCAGAGGACAGGGCGCAGCTTTCTTT
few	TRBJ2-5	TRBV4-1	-	CASSLRSVETQYF	TGCGCCAGCAGCCTCCGCAGTGTGGAGACCCAGTACTTC
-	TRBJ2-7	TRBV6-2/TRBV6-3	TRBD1	CASRRGQVFEQYF	TGTGCCAGCCGTAGGGGGCAGGTCTTCGAGCAGTACTTC
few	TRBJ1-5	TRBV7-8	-	CASSFGQRGPEHSNQPQHF	TGTGCCAGCAGCTTTGGACAGCGGGGACCGGAGCATAGCAATCAGCCCCAGCATTTT
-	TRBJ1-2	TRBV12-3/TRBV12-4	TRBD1	CASSTRDSYGYTF	TGTGCCAGCAGCACTCGGGACAGCTATGGCTACACCTTC
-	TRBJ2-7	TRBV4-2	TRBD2	CASSPSGGARGDEQYF	TGTGCCAGCAGCCCTAGCGGGGGGGCCCGTGGAGACGAGCAGTACTTC
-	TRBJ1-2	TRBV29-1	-	CSVESPNYGYTF	TGCAGCGTTGAAAGCCCTAACTATGGCTACACCTTC
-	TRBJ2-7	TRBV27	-	CASSLGQGGYEQYF	TGTGCCAGCAGTTTGGGTCAGGGGGGCTACGAGCAGTACTTC
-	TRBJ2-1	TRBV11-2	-	CASSSGPRKAQFF	TGTGCCAGCAGCTCGGGACCACGGAAGGCGCAGTTCTTC
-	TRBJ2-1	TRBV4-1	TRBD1	CASSHPAGQVESNEQFF	TGCGCCAGCAGCCATCCCGCGGGACAGGTTGAGTCCAATGAGCAGTTCTTC
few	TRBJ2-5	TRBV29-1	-	CSVDQTQYF	TGCAGCGTTGACCAGACCCAGTACTTC
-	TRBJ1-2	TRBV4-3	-	CASSPQGWADPTYGYTF	TGCGCCAGCAGCCCCCAGGGCTGGGCGGATCCTACTTATGGCTACACCTTC
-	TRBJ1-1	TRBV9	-	CASSEGGRTEAFF	TGTGCCAGCAGTGAGGGAGGGCGGACTGAAGCTTTCTTT
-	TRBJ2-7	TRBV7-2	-	CASSLGGVVEQYF	TGTGCCAGCAGCTTAGGAGGTGTCGTTGAGCAGTACTTC
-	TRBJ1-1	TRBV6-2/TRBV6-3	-	CASSYTLNTEAFF	TGTGCCAGCAGTTACACCTTGAACACTGAAGCTTTCTTT
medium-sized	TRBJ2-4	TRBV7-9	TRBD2	CASSLVQRGKNIQYF	TGTGCCAGCAGCTTAGTGCAGCGGGGAAAAAACATTCAGTACTTC
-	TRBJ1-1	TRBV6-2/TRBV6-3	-	CDSSSVNLQTRNTEAFF	TGTGACAGCAGTTCCGTAAATCTCCAGACCCGGAACACTGAAGCTTTCTTT
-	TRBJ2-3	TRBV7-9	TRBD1	CASALGTASTDTQYF	TGTGCCAGCGCCCTCGGGACAGCAAGTACAGATACGCAGTATTTT
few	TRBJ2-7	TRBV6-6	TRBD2	CASGPTSGGAYEQYF	TGTGCCAGCGGTCCCACTAGCGGGGGGGCCTACGAGCAGTACTTC
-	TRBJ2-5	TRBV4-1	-	CASSQEEGEYQETQYF	TGCGCCAGCAGCCAAGAGGAGGGGGAGTACCAAGAGACCCAGTACTTC
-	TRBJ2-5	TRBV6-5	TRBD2	CASSRAGGRQETQYF	TGTGCCAGCAGCCGAGCGGGGGGAAGGCAAGAGACCCAGTACTTC
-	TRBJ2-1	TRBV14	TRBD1	CASSTLSTGGDEQFF	TGTGCCAGCAGCACCCTCTCAACAGGGGGCGATGAGCAGTTCTTC
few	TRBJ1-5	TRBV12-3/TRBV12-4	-	CASRPDPGAGQPQHF	TGTGCCAGCAGACCAGACCCCGGGGCAGGTCAGCCCCAGCATTTT
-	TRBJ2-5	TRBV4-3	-	CASSQTHWRGPQETQYF	TGCGCCAGCAGCCAGACCCATTGGCGGGGACCCCAAGAGACCCAGTACTTC
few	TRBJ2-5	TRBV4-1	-	CASSLMGRTEETQYF	TGCGCCAGCAGTTTAATGGGCAGGACGGAGGAGACCCAGTACTTC
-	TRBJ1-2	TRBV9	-	CASTRWVSWIAGGYTF	TGTGCCAGCACGCGGTGGGTCAGCTGGATAGCGGGCGGCTACACCTTC
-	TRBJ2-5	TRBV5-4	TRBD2	CASSTTDILAGGLETQYF	TGTGCCAGCAGCACGACGGACATACTAGCGGGGGGTCTAGAGACCCAGTACTTC
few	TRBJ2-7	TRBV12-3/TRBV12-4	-	CASSRGPTYEQYF	TGTGCCAGCAGTAGAGGGCCGACCTACGAGCAGTACTTC
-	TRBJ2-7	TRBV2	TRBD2	CASSGGLDLLEQYF	TGTGCCAGCAGTGGGGGACTAGACCTACTCGAGCAGTACTTC
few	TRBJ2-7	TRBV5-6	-	CASSFGDLGYEQYF	TGTGCCAGCAGCTTCGGGGACTTGGGGTACGAGCAGTACTTC
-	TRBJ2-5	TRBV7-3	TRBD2	CASSLYPGGGAQETQYF	TGTGCCAGCAGCTTATACCCCGGCGGGGGGGCCCAAGAGACCCAGTACTTC
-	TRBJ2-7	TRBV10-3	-	CAISESISVLYEQYF	TGTGCCATCAGTGAGTCGATTAGTGTGCTGTACGAGCAGTACTTC
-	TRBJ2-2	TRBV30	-	CAWSVVSGELFF	TGTGCCTGGAGTGTGGTCTCCGGGGAGCTGTTTTTT
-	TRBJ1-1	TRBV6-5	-	CASSYGEEAFF	TGTGCCAGCAGTTACGGGGAGGAAGCTTTCTTT
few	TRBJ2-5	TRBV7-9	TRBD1	CASSSRWDRIQETQYF	TGTGCCAGCAGCTCAAGATGGGACAGGATCCAAGAGACCCAGTACTTC
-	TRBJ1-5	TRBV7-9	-	CASSSRDTNQPQHF	TGTGCCAGCAGCTCCCGAGACACGAATCAGCCCCAGCATTTT
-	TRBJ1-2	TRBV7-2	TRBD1	CASSKTQGAVGYGYTF	TGTGCCAGCAGCAAAACGCAGGGGGCGGTGGGCTATGGCTACACCTTC
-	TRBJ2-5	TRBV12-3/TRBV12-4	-	CASSPQEAGLKTQYF	TGTGCCAGCAGTCCACAGGAAGCGGGCCTAAAGACCCAGTACTTC
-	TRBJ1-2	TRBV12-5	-	CASGLDDIYYGYTF	TGTGCTAGTGGTTTGGACGACATCTACTATGGCTACACCTTC
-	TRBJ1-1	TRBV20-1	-	CSAASSPTEAFF	TGCAGTGCTGCTTCTTCCCCGACTGAAGCTTTCTTT
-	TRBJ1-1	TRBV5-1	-	CASSAGLPMNTEAFF	TGCGCCAGCAGTGCCGGACTGCCAATGAACACTGAAGCTTTCTTT
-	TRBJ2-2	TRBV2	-	CADRARTGELFF	TGTGCCGATCGAGCCCGAACCGGGGAGCTGTTTTTT